These 13 T cell receptor beta chains originate from one sample sequenced in a study of identical twins (dated by TCRdb to about 2016). Library preparation was by 5' RACE. Reads for this sample came from an Illumina HiSeq 2000. TCRdb trimmed public reads at Q25 via fastp, called clones via MiXCR and kept in-frame beta chains. Every CDR3 protein is listed once, alongside the most common genes and DNA of its rows. For this sample there are a few hundred thousand distinct CDR3 sequences; around a tenth appear just once. Roughly 3% of the sample comes from the top ten. The same specimen was also included in a second study, on yellow fever vaccine responses in identical twins.

Sample: PBMCs. Receptors originate from a young woman in good health.

This clonotype has just a few counts. The CDR3 sequence is CSARGWVGETQYF. The CDR3 DNA reads as TGCAGTGCCAGGGGGTGGGTCGGGGAGACCCAGTACTTC. The chain recombines TRBV20-1 with TRBJ2-5; 7 nucleotides line up with TRBD1. J was trimmed by 5 bases and V by 6 bases; bases with no gene match: 9. Germline V gene data show CDR1 as DFQATT and CDR2 as SNEGSKA (reference sequence). The CDR3 spans 13 residues.

The chain combines TRBV11-2 with TRBJ2-1, with 10 nucleotides matching TRBD2. V lost 6 bases and J lost 4; bases outside the gene matches: 15. Germline assignment: CDR1 SGHAT and CDR2 FQNNGV. The length of the CDR3 is 18 residues. The CDR3 bases are TGTGCCAGCAGTTTTCAGACTAGCGGGTCCCGAGGGTACAATGAGCAGTTCTTC. Translated: CASSFQTSGSRGYNEQFF.

This chain joins TRBV11-1 and TRBJ1-5; 10 bases fit TRBD1. This CDR3 is built from 19 residues. Germline assignment: CDR1 SGHAT and CDR2 FQDESV (reference sequence). Germline trimming cut 5 bases from V and 0 bases from J; bases unmatched to any gene: 13. The DNA for the CDR3 is TGTGCCAGCAGCGCGGGGACAGGGGATAGCCTATATAGCAATCAGCCCCAGCATTTT. Encoded protein: CASSAGTGDSLYSNQPQHF.

The sample holds a few counts of this clonotype. The gene calls are TRBV29-1 and TRBJ2-5; 8 bases match TRBD2. Germline-derived CDR1 and CDR2 are SQVTM and ANQGSEA. The CDR3 is 13 residues long. V shed 8 bases and J 5 bases; nucleotides not matched to a gene: 10. CDR3 sequence: CSSLVAGWETQYF. The CDR3 nucleotides read TGCAGCTCGCTCGTAGCGGGATGGGAGACCCAGTACTTC.

This clonotype was observed at least ten times. CDR3 coding DNA: TGTGCCAGCAGTGAGGAGGCGGGAGGCTCCCACTACAATGAGCAGTTCTTC. Amino acids: CASSEEAGGSHYNEQFF. The rearrangement joins TRBV25-1 to TRBJ2-1, with 8 bases matching TRBD2. This CDR3 contains 17 residues. Germline V gene sequence: CDR1 MGHDK, CDR2 SYGVNS. Trimming removed 3 bases from V and 3 bases from J; junction bases left unmatched: 10.

This clonotype turned up a few times. The rearrangement uses TRBV20-1 and TRBJ2-1; 10 nucleotides line up with TRBD2. CDR1 is DFQATT, CDR2 SNEGSKA, per germline (reference sequence). V gave up 6 bases and J gave up 6 bases; unmatched junction bases: 11. The CDR3 contains 15 residues. Here the CDR3 DNA reads TGCAGTGCCGGAAGGGCTAGCGGGGGACCCAATGAGCAGTTCTTC. The encoded protein is CSAGRASGGPNEQFF.

This clonotype was recorded at least ten times. V gene TRBV29-1 combines with J gene TRBJ2-1, with a tentative D call TRBD1 (5 bases). This CDR3 spans 12 amino acids. Trimming took off 6 bases at V and 4 bases at J, with 10 bases between the two ends. The germline V gene has CDR1 SQVTM and CDR2 ANQGSEA. The CDR3 DNA is TGCAGCGTGGCAGGGCCATACAATGAGCAGTTCTTC. Translation gives CSVAGPYNEQFF.

In the case of this clonotype: A clone one base away is much larger, so this may be a read error. The J gene is TRBJ2-2, the V gene TRBV7-3, with TRBD2 matching 8 bases. The CDR3 loop spans 16 amino acids. From germline, CDR1 is SGHTA and CDR2 FQGTGA. Here the CDR3 reads CTSSSVAGSNTGELFF. The CDR3 nucleotides read TGTACCAGCAGCTCTGTAGCGGGGTCGAACACCGGGGAGCTGTTTTTT.

The J gene is TRBJ2-2, the V gene TRBV19, with a possible D match to TRBD1 (5 bases). The V and J ends lost 4 bases and 2 bases respectively, with 11 bases between them. The CDR3 contains 15 residues. Germline lookup yields CDR1 LNHDA and CDR2 SQIVND (reference sequence). CDR3 loop: CASSTLDKNTGELFF. CDR3 nucleotide sequence: TGTGCCAGTAGTACCCTGGACAAAAACACCGGGGAGCTGTTTTTT.

This clonotype appeared a few times. The CDR3 here is CASSEPTGAKPGEQYF. The CDR3 DNA reads TGTGCCAGCAGTGAACCCACAGGGGCAAAACCGGGGGAGCAGTACTTC. The chain uses TRBV25-1 and TRBJ2-7; TRBD1 matches 7 bases. Germline V lookup: CDR1 MGHDK, CDR2 SYGVNS. Trimming removed 2 bases from V and 7 bases from J; junction bases left unmatched: 14. The CDR3 runs 16 residues.

The V and J genes are TRBV6-6 and TRBJ2-5; D remains ambiguous. V was pared by 7 bases and J by 1 base, with 10 bases between. Germline CDR1 is MNHNY and CDR2 is SVGAGI (reference sequence). CDR3 length equals 13 residues. In DNA, the CDR3 is TGTGCCAGCAAAGAGGTCACCCAAGAGACCCAGTACTTC. Its protein is CASKEVTQETQYF.

The table lists this clonotype with many counts. V gene TRBV9 combines with J gene TRBJ2-2; 7 nucleotides align to TRBD1. Germline V CDR1 and CDR2: SGDLS, YYNGEE. V shed 4 bases, J shed 6 bases, and the junction held 9 bases outside the gene matches. The CDR3 has 15 residues. CDR3 sequence reads: CASSRSKQGPGELFF. DNA of the CDR3: TGTGCCAGCAGCCGAAGCAAACAGGGGCCCGGGGAGCTGTTTTTT. Combining the CDR3 with reference TRBV9 and TRBJ2-2 gives the whole variable domain DSGVTQTPKHLITATGQRVTLRCSPRSGDLSVYWYQQSLDQGLQFLIQYYNGEERAKGNILERFSAQQFPDLHSELNLSSLELGDSALYFCASSRSKQGPGELFFGEGSRLTVL.

This clonotype was seen ten or more times. J is TRBJ2-1 and V is TRBV5-1; the match to TRBD1 covers 11 bases. J gave up 7 bases and V 4 bases, and 7 bases lay outside the gene matches. This CDR3 contains 15 residues. Germline values: CDR1 SGHRS, CDR2 YFSETQ. This chain's CDR3 is CASSQQGQGGNEQFF. The DNA for the CDR3 is TGCGCCAGCAGCCAACAGGGACAGGGGGGAAATGAGCAGTTCTTC.